This passage covers 13 T cell receptor beta chains from one sample sequenced in a study of T-cell memory formation after mild COVID-19. Using its own MiXCR run on the 5' RACE reads, TCRdb lists one record per CDR3 protein. The top ten clones hold around 12% of a sample with about half a million distinct CDR3 sequences, 15% to 20% of them seen once. Sequenced: PBMCs or a T cell subset sorted from them (not recorded which). The origin of the receptors is an adult woman who had mild COVID-19 (a few samples of this study predate the infection). Cell type and time point are not known.

The chain has TRBV12-3 or TRBV12-4 and TRBJ1-5; TRBD1 matches at 7 bases. This CDR3 has 14 residues. Losses at the gene ends were 5 bases for V and 4 bases for J; bases not matched to a gene: 5. The CDR3 loop is CASSPVQGNQPQHF. The CDR3, as DNA: TGTGCCAGCAGTCCAGTACAGGGGAATCAGCCCCAGCATTTT.

The V gene is TRBV19, the J gene TRBJ2-2, with D possibly TRBD2 on 6 matching bases. The V end was cut by 3 bases, the J end by 4 bases, with 12 bases between. The CDR3 consists of 15 residues. Germline V lookup: CDR1 LNHDA, CDR2 SQIVND (reference sequence). CDR3 in DNA: TGTGCCAGTAGTATGTGGGGAGGCGGCACCGGGGAGCTGTTTTTT. Amino acids: CASSMWGGGTGELFF.

This chain links TRBV10-1 with TRBJ1-6; D may be TRBD1 (5 bases). The CDR3 consists of 15 residues. Per the germline V gene, CDR1 is WNHNN and CDR2 is SYGVQD (reference sequence). Trimming removed 2 bases from V and 11 bases from J, with 16 bases in between. The CDR3 DNA reads as TGCGCCAGCAGTGAGAGGGACTACTGGAGGACACCCCTCCACTTT. Its translation: CASSERDYWRTPLHF.

The chain carries TRBV20-1 and TRBJ1-2; a weak D match, TRBD1 (5 bases). CDR3 length equals 13 residues. Germline V gene lookup returns CDR1 DFQATT and CDR2 SNEGSKA (reference sequence). The V and J ends lost 3 bases and 5 bases respectively, with 13 bases between them. The CDR3 region is CSARGQNNYGYTF. CDR3 bases: TGCAGTGCTAGGGGGCAGAACAATTATGGCTACACCTTC.

This clonotype was detected many times. The chain recombines TRBV7-9 with TRBJ1-1; unclear D gene. The ends were cut back, 2 bases at V and 4 bases at J, with 8 bases in the middle. Looked up from germline, CDR1 is SEHNR and CDR2 is FQNEAQ (reference sequence). The CDR3 sequence is 13 residues long. The CDR3 reads CASSLSGSTEAFF. The CDR3 DNA reads as TGTGCCAGCAGCTTATCCGGGAGCACTGAAGCTTTCTTT.

The chain joins TRBV7-2 to TRBJ2-5, with 11 bases matching TRBD2. CDR1 SGHTA and CDR2 FQGNSA come from the germline V gene. The CDR3 is 16 residues long. Losses at the gene ends were 0 bases for V and 5 bases for J; bases not matched to a gene: 5. The CDR3 is CASSLALAGVMETQYF. In nucleotides, the CDR3 is TGTGCCAGCAGCTTAGCACTAGCGGGAGTGATGGAGACCCAGTACTTC.

This clonotype occurred a few times. The V gene is TRBV7-6, the J gene TRBJ2-7; the D gene could be TRBD1 or TRBD2 (5 bases each). V dropped 0 bases and J dropped 4 bases, with 13 bases sitting between them. The CDR3 extends over 15 amino acids. From germline, CDR1 is SGHVS and CDR2 FNYEAQ. The CDR3 reads CASSLAGGREYEQYF. CDR3 bases: TGTGCCAGCAGCTTAGCAGGAGGCAGGGAGTACGAGCAGTACTTC.

This chain uses TRBV12-3 or TRBV12-4 with TRBJ2-1, with D perhaps TRBD1 or TRBD2 (5 bases each). CDR3 size: 18 residues. Trimming removed 5 bases at V and 0 bases at J, with 20 bases between. In DNA, the CDR3 is TGTGCCAGCAGTCATGGGGGTTGGGGCAGTTCCTCCTACAATGAGCAGTTCTTC. It translates to CASSHGGWGSSSYNEQFF.

The chain carries TRBV5-6 and TRBJ2-7; 7 bases map to TRBD2. CDR1 SGHDT and CDR2 YYEEEE come from the germline V gene. The CDR3 covers 14 residues. J lost 6 bases, V lost 3 bases, and 9 bases had no gene match. This CDR3 reads CASSSGGGPLEQYF. DNA of the CDR3: TGTGCCAGCAGCTCCGGGGGAGGGCCCCTCGAGCAGTACTTC. Filled out from reference TRBV5-6 and TRBJ2-7, the complete variable domain reads DAGVTQSPTHLIKTRGQQVTLRCSPKSGHDTVSWYQQALGQGPQFIFQYYEEEERQRGNFPDRFSGHQFPNYSSELNVNALLLGDSALYLCASSSGGGPLEQYFGPGTRLTVT.

This clonotype was detected only a few times. The chain recombines TRBV20-1 with TRBJ2-1, with TRBD1 matching 7 bases. CDR1 and CDR2 (germline): DFQATT, SNEGSKA (reference sequence). V trimming: 1 base; J trimming: 2 bases; junction bases outside the gene matches: 8. The CDR3 runs 16 residues. The CDR3 DNA is TGCAGTGCTAGAGTAACAGGGGCCATCGCCTACAATGAGCAGTTCTTC. It translates to CSARVTGAIAYNEQFF.

There are many counts of this clonotype. This rearrangement joins TRBV7-8 to TRBJ1-4; the match to TRBD1 covers 8 bases. CDR3 length equals 16 residues. Germline CDR1 reads SGHVS; CDR2 reads FQNEAQ. J gave up 8 bases and V 2 bases, and 10 bases lay outside the gene matches. In DNA, the CDR3 is TGTGCCAGCAGCTTACTATCAGGACAGGGAAAAGAAAAACTGTTTTTT. Translation: CASSLLSGQGKEKLFF.

J is TRBJ2-7 and V is TRBV4-1; unclear D gene. The CDR3 has 14 amino acids. Germline CDR1 is MGHRA and CDR2 is YSYEKL. The germline V and J ends were trimmed by 2 bases and 3 bases, with 11 bases remaining between them. The CDR3 reads CASSQTQAGYEQYF. As DNA, the CDR3 is TGCGCCAGCAGCCAAACCCAGGCCGGCTACGAGCAGTACTTC.

This chain joins TRBV5-6 and TRBJ1-5; D perhaps matches TRBD1 (5 bases). This CDR3 region has 15 residues. V shed 0 bases and J shed 3 bases, with 10 bases lying between them. Germline-derived CDR1 and CDR2 are SGHDT and YYEEEE. The CDR3 sequence is CASSLAGRYNQPQHF. The CDR3 DNA sequence: TGTGCCAGCAGCTTGGCGGGACGGTACAATCAGCCCCAGCATTTT.